This T cell receptor (beta chain) was captured by sequencing in a study of a mutant IDH1 vaccine in newly diagnosed glioma. On the study more broadly: It was radiotherapy, temozolomide, or both that patients received previously, with most receiving both.

Worth noting for this clone: Antigen unknown.

Time point specified: week 47, end of study. The investigators gave 300 ug of mutant IDH1 20-mer peptide in each vaccine dose, together with topical imiquimod. The study enrolled donors with new WHO grade 3 or 4 IDH1-mutant, ATRX-lost astrocytomas. Per germline, CDR1 MNHEY and CDR2 SVGAGI. V dropped 10 bases and J dropped 10 bases, with 17 bases sitting between them. This CDR3 is 12 amino acids long. Repertoires were generated with immunoSEQ multiplex PCR, while TCRdb's copy carries only in-frame clones and drops some. The sample holds roughly 25,000 clones, around 76% seen once. The clonotype was recovered from a man aged 35 to 55 with glioma. Some clones in this sample may be carry-over from other donors' samples. The chain links TRBV6-5 to TRBJ2-1; D not resolved. The material was PBMCs, obtained from a glioma patient whose treatment included an IDH1 peptide vaccine. CDR3 in amino acids: CATLDPAGEQFF. DNA for the CDR3: TGTGCCACGCTCGACCCGGCCGGGGAGCAGTTCTTC.